The TCR beta chain under discussion was sequenced for a study of shared clonotypes between healthy human individuals. Study-level points and caveats: Compared with clonotypes that all four donors shared, non-shared clonotypes had lower generation probabilities.

Naive CD8 cells lacked CD45RO and underwent positive selection for CCR7, leaving out terminally differentiated effector memory CD45RA+ cells. A remark on this clone: Its antigen is not identified.

Measured with immunoSEQ multiplex PCR; TCRdb has only the in-frame clones, and not every one. The data hold about 820,000 clones, with around 93% observed a single time. Germline loops: CDR1 MNHEY, CDR2 SMNVEV (reference sequence). The CDR3 runs to 16 residues. V shed 0 bases and J shed 2 bases, with 13 bases lying between them. The chain uses TRBV27 and TRBJ1-2; D uncertain. The sample taken for sequencing was naive CD8+ T cells sorted from blood. The source is a young man in good health. In DNA form, the CDR3 reads TGTGCCAGCAGTTTATCTACCGGCGGCCGGAACTATGGCTACACCTTC. This encodes CASSLSTGGRNYGYTF.